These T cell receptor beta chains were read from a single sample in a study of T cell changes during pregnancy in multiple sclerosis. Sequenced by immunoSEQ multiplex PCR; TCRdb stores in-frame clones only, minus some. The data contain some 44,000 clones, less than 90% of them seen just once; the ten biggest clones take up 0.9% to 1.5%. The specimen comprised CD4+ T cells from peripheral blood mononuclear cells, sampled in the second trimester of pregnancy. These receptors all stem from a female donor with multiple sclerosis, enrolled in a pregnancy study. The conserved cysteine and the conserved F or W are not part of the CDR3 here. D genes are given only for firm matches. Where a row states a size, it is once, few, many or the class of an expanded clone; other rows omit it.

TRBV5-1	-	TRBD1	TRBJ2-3	ASSLAGQGGADTQY
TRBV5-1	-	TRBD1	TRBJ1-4	ASSLGAGGMGEKLF
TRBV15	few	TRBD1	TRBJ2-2	ATSGTRGYTGELF
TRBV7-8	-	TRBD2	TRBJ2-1	ASSLGTSGGEQF
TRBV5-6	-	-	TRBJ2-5	ASSSPRGETQY
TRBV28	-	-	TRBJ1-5	ASSFPQGYQPQH
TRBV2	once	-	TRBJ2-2	ASSEAGGRANGELF
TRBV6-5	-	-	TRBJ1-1	ASSRLGTEAF
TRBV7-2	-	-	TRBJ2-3	ASSLGSRSTDTQY
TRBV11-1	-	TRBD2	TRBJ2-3	ASSPQAGGIGTQY
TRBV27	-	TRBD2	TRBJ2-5	ASSLASGTSGSGTQY